The source of this T cell receptor beta chain is a study of T cell responses to AZD1222 COVID-19 vaccine. Study-wide findings and caveats: Repertoire samples came only from after the peak T cell response. Females outnumbered males among donors, who were mostly white British; clonal diversity was possibly underestimated. Variant regions that are unmutated are reportedly the target of nearly half of spike-specific TCRs. Just six or seven AZD1222 recipients tested seropositive at baseline.

This clone turned up a few times. What it binds is unknown. The germline V gene has CDR1 LGHNA and CDR2 YNFKEQ. CDR3 length equals 16 residues. V lost 1 base and J 4 bases, leaving 16 bases between the germline ends. Assay: immunoSEQ multiplex PCR; the TCRdb copy retains only in-frame clones and omits some. The sample lists fewer than 200,000 clones; around 89% were seen once. This chain links TRBV4-2 with TRBJ1-2; D gene ambiguous. The sample in question was peripheral blood, obtained 28 days after the second dose of the MenACWY control vaccine. This clonotype was sampled from an adult who received the MenACWY meningococcal vaccine as a control. CDR3 DNA sequence: TGTGCCAGCAGCCAAGTATCGGGGATCGCCGGCTATGGCTACACCTTC. Translating gives CASSQVSGIAGYGYTF.